This TCR beta chain was retrieved from a study of blood T cell repertoires in COVID-19. Background on the study: Sources were T cells, B-cell-depleted T cells, or PBMCs; the material itself was cDNA or gDNA.

V was shortened by 0 bases and J by 10 bases, with 19 bases between the two germline ends. Germline values: CDR1 GTSNPN, CDR2 SVGIG (reference sequence). CDR3 length: 15 amino acids. Original data processing: For nucleated cells, counts were estimated from reference gene primer amplification. Sequencing used immunoSEQ multiplex PCR; TCRdb keeps in-frame clones, though not all of them. The D gene and trimming were derived from the DNA, and the V and J assignments and clone size from that table. The data hold some 130,000 clones, with about 70% observed a single time. The chain uses TRBV30 and TRBJ2-1; weak D call: TRBD2 (5 bases). Input material: peripheral blood. The TCR sequence derives from an elderly man with acute or convalescent COVID-19. CDR3 amino acids: CAWSVGRSGSGEQFF. DNA for the CDR3: TGTGCCTGGAGTGTAGGACGGTCCGGATCGGGGGAGCAGTTCTTC.